This T cell receptor beta chain originates from a study of T-cell memory formation after mild COVID-19. MiXCR, run by TCRdb on the 5' RACE reads, gives a single entry per CDR3 protein. The sample records over 450,000 distinct CDR3 sequences, roughly 21% being singletons. Per the germline V gene, CDR1 is MNHEY and CDR2 is SVGAGI. V was trimmed by 5 bases and J by 2 bases, leaving 5 bases between them. CDR3 size: 12 residues. This clonotype came up many times. Its antigen remains unknown. Study observations and caveats: Clones that got smaller from day 15 to 85 had even CD4/CD8, while clones growing later tipped toward CD4+. Memory cells collected pre-infection included some clones that later responded, suggesting cross-reactive memory joined. Clones from the second wave (peaking day 37) had unconfirmed SARS-CoV-2 specificity.

The rearrangement uses TRBV6-5 and TRBJ2-3; D is undetermined. This TCR was recovered from an adult woman who had mild COVID-19 (a few samples of this study predate the infection). Cell type and time point are not known. Specimen: PBMCs or a T cell subset sorted from them (not recorded which). The DNA for the CDR3 is TGTGCCAGCAGTCAAACCACAGATACGCAGTATTTT. Protein sequence: CASSQTTDTQYF.